This T cell receptor (beta chain) was profiled in a study of T-cell memory formation after mild COVID-19. V was cut by 4 bases and J by 9 bases, with 25 bases left in between. This CDR3 is built from 17 residues. Per the germline V gene, CDR1 is SGHNT and CDR2 is YYREEE (reference sequence). The study's findings and limits: Clones contracting across day 15 to 85 had a balanced CD4/CD8 profile; later expanding clones leaned CD4+.

This clonotype was detected only a few times. As yet, its antigen is unknown. Each CDR3 protein gets one entry after TCRdb re-called the 5' RACE reads with MiXCR. Here the sample spans some 600,000 distinct CDR3 sequences, approximately 15% being singletons. V gene TRBV5-4 combines with J gene TRBJ2-2; D may be TRBD1 (6 bases). Sequenced sample: PBMCs or a T cell subset sorted from them (not recorded which). The TCR comes from an adult woman who had mild COVID-19 (a few samples of this study predate the infection). Cell type and time point are not known. The DNA of the CDR3 is TGTGCCAGCAGCCCTACAGGGCCAACGGGTTATACCAGGGAGCTGTTTTTT. As protein: CASSPTGPTGYTRELFF.